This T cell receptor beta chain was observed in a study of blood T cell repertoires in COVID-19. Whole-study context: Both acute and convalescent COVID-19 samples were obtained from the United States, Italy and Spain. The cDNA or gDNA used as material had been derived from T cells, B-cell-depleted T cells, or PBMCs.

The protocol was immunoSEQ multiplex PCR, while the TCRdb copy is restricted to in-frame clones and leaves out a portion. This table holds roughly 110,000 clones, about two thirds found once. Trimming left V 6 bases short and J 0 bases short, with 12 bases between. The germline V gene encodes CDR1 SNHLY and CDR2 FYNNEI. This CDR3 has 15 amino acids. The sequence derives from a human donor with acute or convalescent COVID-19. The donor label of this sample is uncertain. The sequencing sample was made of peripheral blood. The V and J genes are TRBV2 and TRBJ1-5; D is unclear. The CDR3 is CASSSMGYSNQPQHF. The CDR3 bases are TGTGCCAGCAGCAGTATGGGCTATAGCAATCAGCCCCAGCATTTT.